This TCR beta chain was identified during a study of shared clonotypes between healthy human individuals (dated by TCRdb to 2019 to 2021). Regarding the study in general: A few men and two women, aged 18 to 49 years, made up the cohort. Different laboratories and diverse techniques were used to prepare libraries and sequence TCR repertoires, to increase sequencing depth and limit assay-specific biases. The study deeply sequenced blood TCR repertoires of about 5 healthy adults to estimate repertoire size and the extent of clonotype sharing between individuals. Leukapheresis yielded between about 0.94 and 9 billion PBMCs per donor. For each donor, three plates each were used for CD4 naive and CD4 memory, two plates were used for CD8 naive, and one plate was used for CD8 memory. General study outcomes and caveats: Because the study included a small number of donors, the genetic and exposure-history diversity represented was limited. Compared with non-shared clonotypes, the clonotypes found in all four sorted-subset donors had higher generation probabilities. Estimated clonotype richness was generally larger for naive than for memory subsets. Based on pairwise subsampling, the degree of clonotype sharing among donors was expected to be affected by sequencing depth. Incomplete sequencing was indicated by rarefaction of sorted-subset datasets, despite the large sequencing depth. Sampling was limited to blood, and TCR repertoires in tissue likely differ from TCR repertoires in blood. When a handful of donors were compared, the shared fraction of clonotypes was about 5% for naive CD4, less than 4% for naive CD8, 2.3% for memory CD4, and 0.4% for memory CD8.

CDR1 and CDR2, per the germline V gene (reference sequence), are SGHNT and YYREEE. From the cysteine up to the phenylalanine, the CDR3 has a length of 14 residues. Of all the DNA, just the CDR3 is kept, 42 bases in frame from base 1. V loses 10 bases at its end and J loses 2 bases; junction bases beyond the gene matches: 9. This clone has a single count. Its target antigen remains unknown. The sample holds no much larger clone one base away, and base qualities are not on file. TCR CDR3 regions were amplified from genomic DNA by multiplex PCR using the deep immunoSEQ assay. For each cell subset, the extracted genomic DNA was distributed evenly across all wells of several immunoSEQ 96-well plates, and each plate served as one replicate. For sorted subsets, approximately 210 ng of genomic DNA, equivalent to around 30,000 T cell genomes, went into each replicate PCR. The purified libraries were quantified using a Qubit 3.0 fluorometer, sized with a Bioanalyzer 2100, and then quantified again using the KAPA Library Quantification kit. Every immunoSEQ 96-well plate was sequenced on a dedicated single-read 150-cycle Illumina NextSeq 550 flow cell. In the authors' own workflow: The immunoSEQ output contained only junctional sequences without quality scores, so filtering could not match that applied to full-length reads. Sequences were annotated with PyIR, a Python wrapper for IgBLAST v1.9, and V/J genes and CDR3 were assigned using IMGT germline references. Reads were filtered out if the reads had weak V/J assignments (E-value above 1e-6), no CDR3, stop codons, out-of-frame junctions, or ambiguous translated residues. V3J clonotypes were defined as sequences sharing the same inferred V gene, J gene, and CDR3 amino acid sequence. Percentage overlap between repertoires was computed as shared unique clonotypes divided by the size of the smaller repertoire. Richness of each repertoire was evaluated using RTK rarefaction, the Chao1 estimator, and Recon v2.1 estimates of unobserved clonotypes. Generation probabilities for all TCRbeta clonotypes obtained by the gDNA method from a few donors were computed using OLGA. The source is immuneACCESS, and TCRdb retained only in-frame sequences with V and J called. Part of the clones is not carried over; for the studies checked, unresolved V genes explain less than half of this, and the remainder is unexplained. The V and J calls and clone size were taken over from that table, and D and trimming were inferred from the DNA. Recorded for this sample are fewer than 1.4 million clones; 70% to 80% of them occurred a single time. The top ten hold 0.55% to 0.7% of the sample.

Donors were healthy HIV-negative adults with no recently reported acute infections or vaccinations. All donors were Caucasian adults living in Nashville, Tennessee, USA. Magnetic negative selection was used to enrich CD4+ T cells, after which naive cells were positively selected on CD45RA and the negative fraction became the memory subset. After blood collection by leukapheresis, PBMCs were isolated using Ficoll-Histopaque density gradient centrifugation and then cryopreserved in the vapor phase of liquid nitrogen. Analytical flow cytometry was used to check the purity and quantity of every magnetically sorted T cell population. Genomic DNA was isolated from every sorted fraction and measured by UV absorbance on a Nanodrop 2000c.

Sequencing input: memory CD4+ T cells from PBMCs. The sample's cell subset or site label is to be understood as: CD45RA-negative fraction. This sequence uses TRBV5-4 and TRBJ2-3; 8 central bases correspond to TRBD2. This clonotype was obtained from a man aged 18-30 years in good health. Some clones in this sample may be carry-over from other donors' samples. The CDR3 sequence is CAGTSGVPTDTQYF. The DNA sequence reads TGTGCCGGAACTAGCGGCGTCCCCACAGATACGCAGTATTTT. With all but the CDR3 taken from the reference TRBV5-4 and TRBJ2-3 genes, the full variable domain is: ETGVTQSPTHLIKTRGQQVTLRCSSQSGHNTVSWYQQALGQGPQFIFQYYREEENGRGNFPPRFSGLQFPNYSSELNVNALELDDSALYLCAGTSGVPTDTQYFGPGTRLTVL.